Listed below are T cell receptor beta chains from one sample, sequenced in a study of blood T cell repertoires in COVID-19. TCRdb keeps only in-frame clones here, not all; method: immunoSEQ multiplex PCR. The table records 220,000 or so clones, 70% to 90% of them present only once. The specimen was peripheral blood. These receptors came from a woman between 50 and 59 years old with COVID-19, enrolled during active disease. The CDR3 runs from the conserved cysteine through the conserved F or W. D genes are given only for firm matches. Size values are once, few and many counts, or a class for expanded clones, and some rows have none.

D: TRBD1; length: 15; V: TRBV11-3; size: .; J: TRBJ2-2; DNA: TGTGCCAGCAGCTTATCCAGGGGGCTTGGCGGGGAGCTGTTTTTT; CDR3: CASSLSRGLGGELFF
D: .; length: 11; V: TRBV2; size: once; J: TRBJ1-2; DNA: TGTGCCAGCGGTTCGACTTACGGCTACACCTTC; CDR3: CASGSTYGYTF
D: TRBD1; length: 14; V: TRBV5-1; size: .; J: TRBJ2-7; DNA: TGCGCCAGCAGCGAGGGGACAGGGCCCTACGAGCAGTACTTC; CDR3: CASSEGTGPYEQYF
D: TRBD1; length: 18; V: TRBV7-8; size: .; J: TRBJ1-5; DNA: TGTGCCAGCAGCCCCCGGGACAGGAGCTCCTCTAGCAATCAGCCCCAGCATTTT; CDR3: CASSPRDRSSSSNQPQHF
D: .; length: 16; V: TRBV5-5; size: few; J: TRBJ1-1; DNA: TGTGCCAGCAGCTTGGTACATGTCAGAATGAACACTGAAGCTTTCTTT; CDR3: CASSLVHVRMNTEAFF
D: .; length: 16; V: TRBV14; size: .; J: TRBJ1-3; DNA: TGTGCCAGCAGCCAAATTGGACATCTCTCTGGAAACACCATATATTTT; CDR3: CASSQIGHLSGNTIYF
D: .; length: 12; V: TRBV2; size: .; J: TRBJ1-4; DNA: TGTGCCAGCAGTTACAGGGTCGAAAAACTGTTTTTT; CDR3: CASSYRVEKLFF
D: TRBD1; length: 16; V: TRBV28; size: .; J: TRBJ2-4; DNA: TGTGCCAGCCTCTCAACAGGGGCACCTTCCAAAAACATTCAGTACTTC; CDR3: CASLSTGAPSKNIQYF
D: TRBD1; length: 14; V: TRBV24-1; size: .; J: TRBJ2-3; DNA: TGTGCCACCAGTATCGGACAGGGCCCAGATACGCAGTATTTT; CDR3: CATSIGQGPDTQYF
D: .; length: 15; V: TRBV7-2; size: .; J: TRBJ2-3; DNA: TGTGCCAGCCAAGCCCTGGGGGCGGGGGCAGATACGCAGTATTTT; CDR3: CASQALGAGADTQYF
D: .; length: 15; V: TRBV27; size: once; J: TRBJ2-7; DNA: TGTGCCAGCAGCCTTTACAGGGCTTCGACCTACGAGCAGTACTTC; CDR3: CASSLYRASTYEQYF
D: TRBD1; length: 17; V: TRBV3-1/TRBV3-2; size: .; J: TRBJ1-4; DNA: TGTGCCAGCAGCCAATCCGGGACAGGGGGAGGTAATGAAAAACTGTTTTTT; CDR3: CASSQSGTGGGNEKLFF
D: .; length: 15; V: TRBV4-1; size: once; J: TRBJ1-4; DNA: TGCGCCAGCAGCCAAGATGGCAGGGGAAGCGAAAAACTGTTTTTT; CDR3: CASSQDGRGSEKLFF
D: .; length: 17; V: TRBV4-3; size: .; J: TRBJ1-5; DNA: TGCGCCAGCAGCGTCTCTAGAGCGGGGAGCGGCAATCAGCCCCAGCATTTT; CDR3: CASSVSRAGSGNQPQHF
D: TRBD2; length: 15; V: TRBV5-1; size: .; J: TRBJ2-7; DNA: TGCGCCAGCAGCCTCCCCGGAGCGGGGGTCGCCGAGCAGTACTTC; CDR3: CASSLPGAGVAEQYF
D: TRBD1; length: 17; V: TRBV6-2/TRBV6-3; size: .; J: TRBJ1-5; DNA: TGTGCCAGCAGTTACTCGATAGGGGGCACGAGCAATCAGCCCCAGCATTTT; CDR3: CASSYSIGGTSNQPQHF
D: TRBD1; length: 16; V: TRBV10-3; size: .; J: TRBJ1-1; DNA: TGTGCCATCAGTGGGAGACAGGGGGCGCGGGGCACTGAAGCTTTCTTT; CDR3: CAISGRQGARGTEAFF
D: TRBD1; length: 15; V: TRBV18; size: .; J: TRBJ1-1; DNA: TGTGCCAGCTCTCCGGGACAGGGGGCGCGAACTGAAGCTTTCTTT; CDR3: CASSPGQGARTEAFF
D: TRBD1; length: 15; V: TRBV4-1; size: .; J: TRBJ1-2; DNA: TGCGCCAGCAGCCAAGAAAAGGGACAGGTCTATGGCTACACCTTC; CDR3: CASSQEKGQVYGYTF
D: TRBD1; length: 17; V: TRBV3-1/TRBV3-2; size: .; J: TRBJ1-1; DNA: TGTGCCAGCAGCCTTCTACTTCCCGGGACAGGAGGCACTGAAGCTTTCTTT; CDR3: CASSLLLPGTGGTEAFF
D: .; length: 13; V: TRBV29-1; size: once; J: TRBJ2-3; DNA: TGCAGCGCCCGGCTTTGGCAGGGGGATACGCAGTATTTT; CDR3: CSARLWQGDTQYF
D: TRBD2; length: 13; V: TRBV19; size: .; J: TRBJ2-5; DNA: TGTGCCTCAGGGGCTAGCGGGGGAGAGACCCAGTACTTC; CDR3: CASGASGGETQYF
D: TRBD2; length: 17; V: TRBV3-1/TRBV3-2; size: .; J: TRBJ2-1; DNA: TGTGCCAGCAGCCAAGATACGGCGGGGGGGAACTACAATGAGCAGTTCTTC; CDR3: CASSQDTAGGNYNEQFF
D: TRBD2; length: 15; V: TRBV9; size: .; J: TRBJ2-5; DNA: TGTGCCAGCGGTACTAGCGGGGGACTCCAAGAGACCCAGTACTTC; CDR3: CASGTSGGLQETQYF
D: TRBD1; length: 13; V: TRBV9; size: .; J: TRBJ2-2; DNA: TGTGCCAGCGGGACAGGGGGCACCGGGGAGCTGTTTTTT; CDR3: CASGTGGTGELFF
D: .; length: 15; V: TRBV7-9; size: once; J: TRBJ2-3; DNA: TGTGCCAGCAGCCCCTTTGCGGGGGCAACAGATACGCAGTATTTT; CDR3: CASSPFAGATDTQYF
D: TRBD2; length: 17; V: TRBV14; size: .; J: TRBJ2-3; DNA: TGTGCCAGCAGCCAAAGAGGACTAGCGGGGGGCACAGATACGCAGTATTTT; CDR3: CASSQRGLAGGTDTQYF
D: .; length: 15; V: TRBV5-5; size: once; J: TRBJ1-2; DNA: TGTGCCAGCAGCTTGGGAGGTGGGGCCAACTATGGCTACACCTTC; CDR3: CASSLGGGANYGYTF
D: TRBD1; length: 15; V: TRBV11-2; size: .; J: TRBJ2-7; DNA: TGTGCCAGCAGCTGGGGTAGACAGGGGGGATACGAGCAGTACTTC; CDR3: CASSWGRQGGYEQYF
D: .; length: 15; V: TRBV5-8; size: .; J: TRBJ1-2; DNA: TGTGCCAGCAGCTCGGGGTTTTTGGATTCCTATGGCTACACCTTC; CDR3: CASSSGFLDSYGYTF
D: .; length: 15; V: TRBV11-2; size: .; J: TRBJ1-1; DNA: TGTGCCAGCAGCTTTGCTATACTGGGTAGCTCTGAAGCTTTCTTT; CDR3: CASSFAILGSSEAFF
D: TRBD1; length: 16; V: TRBV19; size: .; J: TRBJ2-3; DNA: TGTGCCAGTAGTATAGGTACGGGACAGTACACAGATACGCAGTATTTT; CDR3: CASSIGTGQYTDTQYF
D: .; length: 16; V: TRBV7-9; size: .; J: TRBJ1-1; DNA: TGTGCCAGCAGCTCCAGTCAGGGCAGGTGGGGCACTGAAGCTTTCTTT; CDR3: CASSSSQGRWGTEAFF
D: TRBD1; length: 16; V: TRBV18; size: .; J: TRBJ2-3; DNA: TGTGCCAGCTCACCAATCCTGGGACAGATAACAGATACGCAGTATTTT; CDR3: CASSPILGQITDTQYF
D: TRBD2; length: 16; V: TRBV28; size: .; J: TRBJ2-3; DNA: TGTGCCAGCAGTCCCGGACTAGCGGGGGGTCGGGATACGCAGTATTTT; CDR3: CASSPGLAGGRDTQYF
D: .; length: 16; V: TRBV4-1; size: once; J: TRBJ1-3; DNA: TGCGCCAGCAGCCAACTGGGGGGAAACTCTGGAAACACCATATATTTT; CDR3: CASSQLGGNSGNTIYF
D: TRBD2; length: 15; V: TRBV6-5; size: .; J: TRBJ2-5; DNA: TGTGCCAGCAGTTCTCGACAGACTAGCCACGAGACCCAGTACTTC; CDR3: CASSSRQTSHETQYF